These T cell receptor beta chains were read from a single sample in a study of blood T cells in healthy people across ages. MiXCR, applied by TCRdb to the 5' RACE reads, yields one record per CDR3 protein. The table has 700,000 to 850,000 distinct CDR3 sequences, roughly 34% seen once. Sequenced material: blood. The receptors come from a man younger than 35 in good health. The CDR3 runs from the conserved cysteine through the conserved F or W. Fields, in order: clone size, D gene, V gene, J gene, CDR3 DNA, CDR3 protein. A D gene is named only where the DNA matches it firmly. Size values are once, few and many counts, or a class for expanded clones, and some rows have none.

few	NA	TRBV4-1	TRBJ2-2	TGCGCCAGCAGCCAACGACGAGACAGTGACACCGGGGAGCTGTTTTTT	CASSQRRDSDTGELFF
NA	NA	TRBV19	TRBJ1-5	TGTGCCAGTAGTATTGGGGTTCAGCCCCAGCATTTT	CASSIGVQPQHF
NA	NA	TRBV2	TRBJ1-1	TGTGCCAGCAGTGATCAAATAACATGGAACACTGAAGCTTTCTTT	CASSDQITWNTEAFF
few	TRBD1	TRBV7-9	TRBJ2-7	TGTGCCAGCAGCAACCCGGGACAGGTACCCTACGAGCAGTACTTC	CASSNPGQVPYEQYF
NA	NA	TRBV3-1	TRBJ2-2	TGTGCCAGCAGCCATAACGCCATCGCGGGAAACACCGGGGAGCTGTTTTTT	CASSHNAIAGNTGELFF
NA	TRBD2	TRBV4-1	TRBJ2-7	TGCGCCAGCAGCCCGCGGGCGGGGGGCTCCTACAATGAGCAGTACTTC	CASSPRAGGSYNEQYF
NA	TRBD1	TRBV12-3/TRBV12-4	TRBJ1-2	TGTGCCAGCAGTGACGGACAGGGGGTAGCTAACTATGGCTACACCTTC	CASSDGQGVANYGYTF
NA	TRBD1	TRBV28	TRBJ2-5	TGTGCCAGCAGTGGGGGACAGGGGAGGGGTGAGCAGTACTTC	CASSGGQGRGEQYF
NA	NA	TRBV5-1	TRBJ2-5	TGCGCCAGCAGCGGGACGCAAGTTCTACAAGAGACCCAGTACTTC	CASSGTQVLQETQYF
NA	NA	TRBV11-1	TRBJ1-1	TGTGCCAGCAGCTTCCGATACTCTCCGGGTAGCACGGACTGGGTCACTGAAGCTTTCTTT	CASSFRYSPGSTDWVTEAFF
many	TRBD2	TRBV5-1	TRBJ2-5	TGCGCCAGTAGACTAGCGGAGACCCAGTACTTC	CASRLAETQYF
few	TRBD1	TRBV5-1	TRBJ1-1	TGCGCCAGCAGCCCAGTGTCAGGGGGTGAAGCTTTCTTT	CASSPVSGGEAFF
NA	NA	TRBV6-4	TRBJ2-3	TGTGCCAGCAGTGACGCTAGTGAGGGGGCAGATACGCAGTATTTT	CASSDASEGADTQYF
many	NA	TRBV7-2	TRBJ2-3	TGTGCCAGCCTCCGCAGGGGCACAGATACGCAGTATTTT	CASLRRGTDTQYF